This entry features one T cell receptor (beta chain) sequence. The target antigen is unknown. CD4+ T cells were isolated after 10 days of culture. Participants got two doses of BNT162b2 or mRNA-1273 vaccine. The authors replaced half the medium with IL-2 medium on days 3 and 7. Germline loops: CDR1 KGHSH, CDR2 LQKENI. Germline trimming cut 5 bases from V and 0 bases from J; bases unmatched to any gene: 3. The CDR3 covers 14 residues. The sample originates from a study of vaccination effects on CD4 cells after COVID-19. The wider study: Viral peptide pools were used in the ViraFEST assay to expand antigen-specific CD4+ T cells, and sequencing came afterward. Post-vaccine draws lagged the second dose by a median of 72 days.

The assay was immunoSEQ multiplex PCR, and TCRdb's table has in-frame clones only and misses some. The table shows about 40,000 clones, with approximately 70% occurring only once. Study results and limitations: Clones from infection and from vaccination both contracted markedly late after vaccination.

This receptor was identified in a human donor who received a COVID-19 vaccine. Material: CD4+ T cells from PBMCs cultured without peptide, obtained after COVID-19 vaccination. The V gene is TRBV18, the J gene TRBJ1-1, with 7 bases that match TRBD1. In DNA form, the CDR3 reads TGTGCCAGCTCAACGACAGGGATGAACACTGAAGCTTTCTTT. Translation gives CASSTTGMNTEAFF.